The present T cell receptor beta chain was sequenced within a study of OX40 agonist ivuxolimab in advanced cancers. Points on this clone: Its antigen is not known.

This table comes from immunoSEQ multiplex PCR, and its TCRdb copy is limited to in-frame clones, with some not included. The table includes 70,000 to 85,000 clones, 75% to 95% detected once. The cohort excluded patients with autoimmune disease history or systemic immunosuppression. Germline CDR1 is SGHAT and CDR2 is FQNNGV. With 5 bases removed from V and 5 bases from J, the gap between germline ends came to 16 bases. The CDR3 runs 14 residues. Study-wide findings and caveats: Certain nonresponders additionally had low normalized T-cell clonal expansion.

Sample: CD4+ or CD8+ T cells sorted from blood, taken in a trial of the OX40 agonist ivuxolimab. The chain joins TRBV11-2 to TRBJ2-7; D tentatively fits TRBD1 or TRBD2 (6 bases each). This TCR came from an adult with an advanced solid tumor such as melanoma, head and neck, liver or kidney cancer. The CDR3 DNA is TGTGCCAGCAGCCTCACAGGGACTGGGAACGAGCAGTACTTC. Translated, it gives CASSLTGTGNEQYF.